This record looks at one T cell receptor beta chain sequence and its context. Its antigen is currently unknown. These data come from a study of long-term antiretroviral therapy in people with HIV. The assay, immunoSEQ v3.0, was run at survey level. This table comes from immunoSEQ multiplex PCR, and its TCRdb copy is limited to in-frame clones, with some not included. The top ten hold roughly 8% of the sample, which has tens of thousands of clones, approximately 95% seen once. CDR1 and CDR2 from the germline V gene are WSHSY and SAAADI. The CDR3 is made up of 15 amino acids. Between the trimmed V and J ends, which lost 2 bases and 3 bases, there was a span of 11 bases. Study-wide points: Increased diversity was seen after ART, yet it remained lower than in transplant donor controls.

The sequences come from unsorted PBMCs, collected 5.3 years after starting antiretroviral therapy. The TCR originated in a man in his thirties or forties with HIV. This chain connects TRBV10-2 to TRBJ1-3, with D perhaps TRBD1 (6 bases). This CDR3 reads CASSEGRGLGNTIYF. In DNA form, the CDR3 reads TGCGCCAGCAGTGAGGGCAGGGGACTTGGAAACACCATATATTTT.